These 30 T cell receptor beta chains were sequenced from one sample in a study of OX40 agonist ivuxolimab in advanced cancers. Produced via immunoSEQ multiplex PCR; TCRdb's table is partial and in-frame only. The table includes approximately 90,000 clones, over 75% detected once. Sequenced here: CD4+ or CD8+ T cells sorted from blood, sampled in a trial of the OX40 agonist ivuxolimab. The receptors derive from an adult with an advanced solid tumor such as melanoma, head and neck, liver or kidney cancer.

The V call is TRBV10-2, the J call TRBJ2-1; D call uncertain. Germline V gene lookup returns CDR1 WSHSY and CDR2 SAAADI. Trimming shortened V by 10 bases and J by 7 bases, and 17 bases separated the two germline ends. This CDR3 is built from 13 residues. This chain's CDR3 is CATSPTRNNEQFF. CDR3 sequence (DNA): TGCGCCACCTCACCGACGAGGAATAATGAGCAGTTCTTC.

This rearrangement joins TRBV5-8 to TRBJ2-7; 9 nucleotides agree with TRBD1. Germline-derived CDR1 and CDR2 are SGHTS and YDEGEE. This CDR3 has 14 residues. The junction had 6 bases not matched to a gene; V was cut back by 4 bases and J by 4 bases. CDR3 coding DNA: TGTGCCAGCAGCATACAGGGGGCGGGTTACGAGCAGTACTTC. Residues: CASSIQGAGYEQYF.

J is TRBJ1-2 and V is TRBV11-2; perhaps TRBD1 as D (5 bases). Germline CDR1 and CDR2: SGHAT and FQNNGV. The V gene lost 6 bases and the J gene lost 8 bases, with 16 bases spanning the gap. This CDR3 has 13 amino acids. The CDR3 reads CASSTSGTWGYTF. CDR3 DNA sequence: TGTGCCAGCAGTACCTCCGGGACTTGGGGCTACACCTTC.

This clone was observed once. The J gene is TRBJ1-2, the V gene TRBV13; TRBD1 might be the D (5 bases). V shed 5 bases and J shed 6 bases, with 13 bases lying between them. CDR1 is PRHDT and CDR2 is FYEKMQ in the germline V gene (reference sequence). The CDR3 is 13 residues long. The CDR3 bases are TGTGCCAGCAGCATGGGACTAAAGGATGGCTACACCTTC. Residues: CASSMGLKDGYTF.

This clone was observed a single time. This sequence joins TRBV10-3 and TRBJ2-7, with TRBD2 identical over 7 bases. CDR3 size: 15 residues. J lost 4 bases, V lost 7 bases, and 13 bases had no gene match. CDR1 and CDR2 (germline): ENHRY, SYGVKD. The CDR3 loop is CAITGVSSGGYEQYF. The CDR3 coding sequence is TGTGCCATCACGGGCGTGTCTAGCGGAGGATACGAGCAGTACTTC.

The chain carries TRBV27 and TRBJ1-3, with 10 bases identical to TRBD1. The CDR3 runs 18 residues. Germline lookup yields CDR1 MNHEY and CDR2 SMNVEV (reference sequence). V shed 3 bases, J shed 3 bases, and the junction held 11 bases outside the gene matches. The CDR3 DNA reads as TGTGCCAGCAGTTTCTCTGATCCGGGGACAGGGGTTGGAAACACCATATATTTT. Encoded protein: CASSFSDPGTGVGNTIYF.

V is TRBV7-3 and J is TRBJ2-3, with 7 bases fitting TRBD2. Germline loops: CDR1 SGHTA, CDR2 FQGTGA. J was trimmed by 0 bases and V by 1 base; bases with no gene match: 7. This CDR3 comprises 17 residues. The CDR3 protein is CASSLNPGGGSTDTQYF. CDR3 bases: TGTGCCAGCAGCTTAAACCCGGGAGGTGGGAGCACAGATACGCAGTATTTT.

The CDR3 is CASFPTGRAYEQYF. CDR3 nucleotides: TGTGCCAGCTTTCCGACGGGGAGGGCCTACGAGCAGTACTTC. The chain employs TRBV18 and TRBJ2-7; TRBD2 matches 7 bases. Trimming took 7 bases from V and 2 from J; bases not matched to a gene: 8. The CDR3 spans 14 residues. The germline gives CDR1 KGHSH, CDR2 LQKENI.

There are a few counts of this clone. The CDR3: CARSLDRGIYF. In nucleotides, the CDR3 is TGTGCCAGAAGCTTGGACAGGGGAATATATTTT. This chain joins TRBV5-3 and TRBJ1-3, with 7 positions matching TRBD1. TRBV5-3 qualifies as an ORF whose function is uncertain. V lost 0 bases, J lost 13 bases, and 1 base stayed unmatched. This CDR3 spans 11 amino acids.

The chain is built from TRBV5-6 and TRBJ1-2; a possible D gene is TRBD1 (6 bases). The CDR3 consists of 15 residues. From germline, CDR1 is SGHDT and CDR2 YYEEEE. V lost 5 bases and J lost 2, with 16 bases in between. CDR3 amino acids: CASSFPGTGNYGYTF. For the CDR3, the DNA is TGTGCCAGCAGTTTTCCCGGCACAGGGAACTATGGCTACACCTTC.

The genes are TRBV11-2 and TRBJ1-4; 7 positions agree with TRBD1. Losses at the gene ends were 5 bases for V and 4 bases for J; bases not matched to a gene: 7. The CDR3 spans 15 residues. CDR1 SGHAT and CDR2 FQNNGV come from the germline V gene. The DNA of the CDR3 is TGTGCCAGCAGCCTGACAGGGTTGGGTAATGAAAAACTGTTTTTT. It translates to CASSLTGLGNEKLFF.

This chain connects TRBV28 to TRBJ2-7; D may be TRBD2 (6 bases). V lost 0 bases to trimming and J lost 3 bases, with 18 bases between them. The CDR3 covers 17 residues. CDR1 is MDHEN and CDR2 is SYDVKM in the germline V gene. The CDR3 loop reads CASSLWSLARGSYEQYF. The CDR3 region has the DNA TGTGCCAGCAGTTTATGGTCGCTAGCGAGGGGCAGCTACGAGCAGTACTTC.

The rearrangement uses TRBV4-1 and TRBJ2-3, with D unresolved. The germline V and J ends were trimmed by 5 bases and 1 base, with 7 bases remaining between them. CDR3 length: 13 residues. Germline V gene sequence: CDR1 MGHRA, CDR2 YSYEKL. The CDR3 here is CASSEPRTDTQYF. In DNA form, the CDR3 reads TGCGCCAGCAGCGAACCCCGCACAGATACGCAGTATTTT.

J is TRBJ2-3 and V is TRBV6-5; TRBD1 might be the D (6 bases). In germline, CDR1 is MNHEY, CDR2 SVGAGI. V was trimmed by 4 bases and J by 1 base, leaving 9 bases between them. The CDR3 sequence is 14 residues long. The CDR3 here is CASSSSGGTDTQYF. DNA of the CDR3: TGTGCCAGCAGTTCCTCAGGGGGCACAGATACGCAGTATTTT.

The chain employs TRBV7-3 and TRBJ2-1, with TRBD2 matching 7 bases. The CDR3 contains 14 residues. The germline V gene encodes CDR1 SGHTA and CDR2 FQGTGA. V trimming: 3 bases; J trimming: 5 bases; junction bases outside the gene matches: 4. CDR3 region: CASSLTGGNNEQFF. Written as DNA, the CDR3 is TGTGCCAGCAGCTTGACCGGGGGGAACAATGAGCAGTTCTTC.

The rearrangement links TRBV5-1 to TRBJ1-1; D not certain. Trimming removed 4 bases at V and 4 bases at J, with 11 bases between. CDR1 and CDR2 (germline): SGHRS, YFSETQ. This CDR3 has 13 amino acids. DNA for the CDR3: TGCGCCAGCAGCCCGTCTGGAGTCACTGAAGCTTTCTTT. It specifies CASSPSGVTEAFF.

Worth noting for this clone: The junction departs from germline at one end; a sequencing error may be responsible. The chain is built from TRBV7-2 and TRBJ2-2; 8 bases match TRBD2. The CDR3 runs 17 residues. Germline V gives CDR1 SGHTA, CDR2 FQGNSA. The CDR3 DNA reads TGTGCCAGCAACTTAGTTGGCGGGGGGTGGAGCACCGGGGAGCTGTTTTTT. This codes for CASNLVGGGWSTGELFF. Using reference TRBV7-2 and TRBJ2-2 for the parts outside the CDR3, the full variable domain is GAGVSQSPSNKVTEKGKDVELRCDPISGHTALYWYRQSLGQGLEFLIYFQGNSAPDKSGLPSDRFSAERTGGSVSTLTIQRTQQEDSAVYLCASNLVGGGWSTGELFFGEGSRLTVL.

The CDR3 reads CASSLPKGAGAGNTIYF. CDR3 DNA: TGTGCCAGCAGCCTACCTAAGGGGGCGGGCGCTGGAAACACCATATATTTT. The chain carries TRBV13 and TRBJ1-3; TRBD1 aligns across 7 bases. V lost 5 bases, J lost 2 bases, and 12 bases stayed unmatched. This CDR3 spans 17 amino acids. Germline CDR1 is PRHDT and CDR2 is FYEKMQ (reference sequence).

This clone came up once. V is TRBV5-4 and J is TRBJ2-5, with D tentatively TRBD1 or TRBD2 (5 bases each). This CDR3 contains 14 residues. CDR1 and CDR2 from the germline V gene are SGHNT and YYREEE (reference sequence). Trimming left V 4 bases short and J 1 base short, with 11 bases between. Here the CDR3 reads CASSPGTPQETQYF. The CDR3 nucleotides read TGTGCCAGCAGCCCGGGGACCCCCCAAGAGACCCAGTACTTC.

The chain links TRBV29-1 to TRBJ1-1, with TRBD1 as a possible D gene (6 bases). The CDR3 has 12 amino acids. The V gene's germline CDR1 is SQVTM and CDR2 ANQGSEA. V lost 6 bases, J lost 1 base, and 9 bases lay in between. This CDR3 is CSVTQGNTEAFF. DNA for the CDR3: TGCAGCGTGACACAGGGGAACACTGAAGCTTTCTTT.

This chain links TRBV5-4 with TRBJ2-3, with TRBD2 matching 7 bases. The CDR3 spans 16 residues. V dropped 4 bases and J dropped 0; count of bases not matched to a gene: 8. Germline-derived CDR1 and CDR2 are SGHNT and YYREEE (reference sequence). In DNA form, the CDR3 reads TGTGCCAGCAGCCCCTTAAGCGGGGTTAGCACAGATACGCAGTATTTT. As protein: CASSPLSGVSTDTQYF.

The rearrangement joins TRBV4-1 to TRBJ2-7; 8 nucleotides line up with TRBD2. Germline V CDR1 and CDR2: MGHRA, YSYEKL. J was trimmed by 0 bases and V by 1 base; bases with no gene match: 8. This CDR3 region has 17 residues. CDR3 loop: CASSQGRASGLSYEQYF. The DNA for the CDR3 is TGCGCCAGCAGCCAAGGGAGGGCTAGCGGGCTCTCCTACGAGCAGTACTTC.

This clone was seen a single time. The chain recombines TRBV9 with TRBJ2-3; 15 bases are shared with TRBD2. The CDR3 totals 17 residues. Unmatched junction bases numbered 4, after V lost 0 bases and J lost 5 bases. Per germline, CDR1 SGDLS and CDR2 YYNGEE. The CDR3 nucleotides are TGTGCCAGCAGCGTAGACCTGGGACTAGCGGGGGGAGATACGCAGTATTTT. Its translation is CASSVDLGLAGGDTQYF.

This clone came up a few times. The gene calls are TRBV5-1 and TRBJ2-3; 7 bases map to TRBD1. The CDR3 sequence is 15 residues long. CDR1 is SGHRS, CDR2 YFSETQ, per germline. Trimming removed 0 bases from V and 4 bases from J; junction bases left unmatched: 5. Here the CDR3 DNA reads TGCGCCAGCAGCTTGGACCAGGGGGTCGCAGATACGCAGTATTTT. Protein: CASSLDQGVADTQYF. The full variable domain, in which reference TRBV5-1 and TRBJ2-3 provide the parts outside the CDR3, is KAGVTQTPRYLIKTRGQQVTLSCSPISGHRSVSWYQQTPGQGLQFLFEYFSETQRNKGNFPGRFSGRQFSNSRSEMNVSTLELGDSALYLCASSLDQGVADTQYFGPGTRLTVL.

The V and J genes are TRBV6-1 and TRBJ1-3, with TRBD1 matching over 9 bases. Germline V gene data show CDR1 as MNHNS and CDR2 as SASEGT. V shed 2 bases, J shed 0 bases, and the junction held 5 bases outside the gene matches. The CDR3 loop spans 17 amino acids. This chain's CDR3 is CASSEHMGQGSGNTIYF. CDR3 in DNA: TGTGCCAGCAGTGAACATATGGGACAGGGCTCTGGAAACACCATATATTTT.

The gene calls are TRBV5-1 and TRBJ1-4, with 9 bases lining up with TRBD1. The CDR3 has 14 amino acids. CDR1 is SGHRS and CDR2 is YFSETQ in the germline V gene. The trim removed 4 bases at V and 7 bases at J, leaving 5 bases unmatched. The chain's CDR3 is CASSLGTGPEKLFF. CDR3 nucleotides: TGCGCCAGCAGCCTCGGGACAGGGCCTGAAAAACTGTTTTTT.

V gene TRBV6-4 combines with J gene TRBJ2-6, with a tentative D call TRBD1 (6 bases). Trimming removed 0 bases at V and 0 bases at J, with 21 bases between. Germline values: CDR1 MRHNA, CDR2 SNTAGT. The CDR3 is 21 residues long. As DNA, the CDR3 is TGTGCCAGCAGTGACTCTAGGACAGAGGTACCTCTCTGCTCTGGGGCCAACGTCCTGACTTTC. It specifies CASSDSRTEVPLCSGANVLTF.

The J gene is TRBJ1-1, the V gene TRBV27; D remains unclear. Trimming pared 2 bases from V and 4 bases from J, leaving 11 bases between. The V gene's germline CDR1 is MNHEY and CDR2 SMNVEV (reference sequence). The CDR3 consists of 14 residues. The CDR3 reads CASSLSGVSTEAFF. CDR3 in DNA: TGTGCCAGCAGTTTAAGTGGAGTCAGCACTGAAGCTTTCTTT.

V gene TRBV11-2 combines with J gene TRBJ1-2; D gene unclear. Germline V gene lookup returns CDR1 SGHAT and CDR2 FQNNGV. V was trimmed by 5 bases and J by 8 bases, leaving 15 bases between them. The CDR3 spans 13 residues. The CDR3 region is CASSPSVPLGYTF. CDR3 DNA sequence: TGTGCCAGCAGCCCCTCCGTTCCGCTCGGCTACACCTTC.

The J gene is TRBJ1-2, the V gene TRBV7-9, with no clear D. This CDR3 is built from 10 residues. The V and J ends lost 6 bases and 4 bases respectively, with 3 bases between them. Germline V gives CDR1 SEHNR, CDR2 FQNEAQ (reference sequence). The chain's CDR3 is CASSSYGYTF. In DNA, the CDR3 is TGTGCCAGCAGTAGCTATGGCTACACCTTC.